The 10 T cell receptor beta chains below come from one sample, sequenced in a study of T cells in localized non-small cell lung cancer. The protocol was immunoSEQ multiplex PCR, while the TCRdb copy is restricted to in-frame clones and leaves out a portion. The data contain roughly 17,000 clones, about 89% of them singletons. Material: peripheral blood, obtained before any cancer treatment. All receptors derive from a male donor older than 55 with stage II squamous cell lung carcinoma.

This rearrangement joins TRBV7-2 to TRBJ2-7; D may match TRBD1 or TRBD2 (5 bases each). Germline V CDR1 and CDR2: SGHTA, FQGNSA. V was pared by 1 base and J by 6 bases, with 16 bases between. The CDR3 totals 15 residues. Here the CDR3 reads CASSLDGTASFEQYF. The CDR3, as DNA: TGTGCCAGCAGCTTAGATGGGACGGCCTCATTCGAGCAGTACTTC.

The J gene is TRBJ2-3, the V gene TRBV10-3; the D gene could be TRBD1 or TRBD2 (7 bases each). Germline CDR1 reads ENHRY; CDR2 reads SYGVKD. The CDR3 covers 16 residues. With 3 bases removed from V and 3 bases from J, the gap between germline ends came to 16 bases. In DNA form, the CDR3 reads TGTGCCATCAGTGACCCGGGGCAGGGGGGGACAGATACGCAGTATTTT. Protein: CAISDPGQGGTDTQYF.

This chain joins TRBV28 and TRBJ2-1; 7 bases agree with TRBD2. The CDR3 sequence is 15 residues long. Trimming cost V 3 bases and J 4 bases; bases outside gene matches: 6. Germline CDR1 and CDR2: MDHEN and SYDVKM. CDR3 region: CASSFAPSGYNEQFF. The CDR3 region has the DNA TGTGCCAGCAGTTTTGCCCCTAGCGGATACAATGAGCAGTTCTTC.

The J gene is TRBJ2-5, the V gene TRBV5-1, with D tentatively TRBD2 (7 bases). CDR3 length: 17 amino acids. Trimming pared 1 base from V and 3 bases from J, leaving 19 bases between. Per germline, CDR1 SGHRS and CDR2 YFSETQ. CDR3 in DNA: TGCGCCAGCAGCTTGCGTTGGAAGGGGGGGCAGGAAGAGACCCAGTACTTC. Residues: CASSLRWKGGQEETQYF.

The chain joins TRBV7-2 to TRBJ2-3; D may be TRBD2 (6 bases). V lost 0 bases and J 4 bases, leaving 8 bases between the germline ends. From germline, CDR1 is SGHTA and CDR2 FQGNSA. There are 14 residues in the CDR3. The chain's CDR3 is CASSLARRADTQYF. The CDR3 bases are TGTGCCAGCAGCTTAGCGAGGAGGGCAGATACGCAGTATTTT.

The V call is TRBV6-5, the J call TRBJ1-1; 8 bases line up with TRBD1. The CDR3 length is 15 residues. J was trimmed by 5 bases and V by 4 bases; bases with no gene match: 9. Germline CDR1 MNHEY, CDR2 SVGAGI. CDR3 coding DNA: TGTGCCAGCAGTTGGCAGGGGGCTACGGGGACTGAAGCTTTCTTT. It codes for CASSWQGATGTEAFF.

The V call is TRBV18, the J call TRBJ2-3; D not resolved. CDR1 KGHSH and CDR2 LQKENI come from the germline V gene. V was trimmed by 3 bases and J by 5 bases, leaving 12 bases between them. The CDR3 covers 14 residues. This chain's CDR3 is CASSPPDAKDTQYF. The CDR3 DNA sequence: TGTGCCAGCTCACCCCCGGACGCTAAAGATACGCAGTATTTT.

The chain recombines TRBV6-1 with TRBJ2-7, with D possibly being TRBD1 (6 bases). Trimming removed 0 bases at V and 6 bases at J, with 21 bases between. This CDR3 spans 17 amino acids. Per germline, CDR1 MNHNS and CDR2 SASEGT. CDR3 amino acids: CASSEATFLGTLVEQYF. The CDR3 DNA reads TGTGCCAGCAGTGAAGCGACTTTCTTGGGGACACTCGTCGAGCAGTACTTC.

The chain combines TRBV28 with TRBJ1-2, with a weak D call TRBD1 (5 bases). CDR1 and CDR2 (germline): MDHEN, SYDVKM. The V and J ends lost 3 bases and 6 bases respectively, with 17 bases between them. CDR3 length: 15 residues. CDR3 sequence (DNA): TGTGCCAGCAGTTTCAACAGGCGACTGGGAAATGGCTACACCTTC. This codes for CASSFNRRLGNGYTF.

This chain joins TRBV10-3 and TRBJ1-5; no definite D call. Germline assignment: CDR1 ENHRY and CDR2 SYGVKD. Trimming took 8 bases from V and 0 from J, leaving 5 bases between them. CDR3 size: 12 residues. The CDR3 region has the DNA TGTGCCATCGGAGATAGCAATCAGCCCCAGCATTTT. Encoded protein: CAIGDSNQPQHF.